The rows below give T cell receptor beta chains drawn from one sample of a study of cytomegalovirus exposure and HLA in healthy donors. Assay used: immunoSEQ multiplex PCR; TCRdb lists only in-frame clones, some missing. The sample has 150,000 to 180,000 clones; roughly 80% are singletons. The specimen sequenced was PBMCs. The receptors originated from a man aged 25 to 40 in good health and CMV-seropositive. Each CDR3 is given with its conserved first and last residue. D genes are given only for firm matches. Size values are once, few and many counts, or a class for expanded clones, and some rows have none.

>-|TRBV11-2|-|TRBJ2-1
CASSPGAQGLPYNEQFF
TGTGCCAGCAGCCCCGGAGCCCAGGGGCTTCCCTACAATGAGCAGTTCTTC
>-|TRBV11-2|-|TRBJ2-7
CASSSWGGHEQYF
TGTGCCAGCAGCTCGTGGGGAGGACACGAGCAGTACTTC
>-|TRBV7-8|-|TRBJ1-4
CASSSQGTNEKLFF
TGTGCCAGCAGCTCACAGGGAACTAATGAAAAACTGTTTTTT
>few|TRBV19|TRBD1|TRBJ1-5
CASSTRQGSQPQHF
TGTGCCAGTAGTACACGACAGGGAAGCCAGCCCCAGCATTTT
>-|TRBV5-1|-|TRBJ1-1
CASSFVSDTEAFF
TGCGCCAGCAGCTTTGTCAGCGACACTGAAGCTTTCTTT
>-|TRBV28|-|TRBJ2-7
CASSQGRHEQYF
TGTGCCAGCAGCCAGGGAAGACACGAGCAGTACTTC
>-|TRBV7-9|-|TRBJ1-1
CSSGPPDRLKMNTEAFF
TGTTCCAGCGGCCCCCCGGACAGATTGAAGATGAACACTGAAGCTTTCTTT
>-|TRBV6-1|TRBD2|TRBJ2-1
CASSEGFPGTSGRQSSYNEQFF
TGTGCCAGCAGTGAAGGGTTCCCCGGGACTAGCGGGAGGCAGAGCTCCTACAATGAGCAGTTCTTC
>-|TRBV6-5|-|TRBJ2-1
CASSYLPTGQKFF
TGTGCCAGCAGTTACCTTCCTACAGGGCAGAAGTTCTTC
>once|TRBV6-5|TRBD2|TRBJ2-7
CASSSGTSGSIYEQYF
TGTGCCAGCAGTTCCGGGACTAGCGGGAGCATCTACGAGCAGTACTTC
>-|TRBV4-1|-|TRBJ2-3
CASSHRPSGDTQYF
TGCGCCAGCAGCCATCGACCGTCCGGGGATACGCAGTATTTT
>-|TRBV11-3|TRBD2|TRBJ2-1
CASSHGGSSYNEQFF
TGTGCCAGCAGCCATGGCGGGAGCTCCTACAATGAGCAGTTCTTC
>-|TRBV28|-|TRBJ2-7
CASSFHSPIPYTYEQYF
TGTGCCAGCAGTTTCCACTCCCCAATCCCATATACCTACGAGCAGTACTTC
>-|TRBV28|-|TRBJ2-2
CASSFYRVNTGELFF
TGTGCCAGCAGTTTTTACAGGGTGAACACCGGGGAGCTGTTTTTT
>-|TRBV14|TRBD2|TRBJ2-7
CASSQGTSTEQYF
TGTGCCAGCAGCCAAGGGACTAGTACCGAGCAGTACTTC
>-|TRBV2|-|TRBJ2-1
CASIRTVNEQFF
TGTGCCAGCATAAGAACGGTCAATGAGCAGTTCTTC
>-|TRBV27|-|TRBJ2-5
CASSLLQGPEETQYF
TGTGCCAGCAGTTTACTTCAGGGGCCAGAAGAGACCCAGTACTTC
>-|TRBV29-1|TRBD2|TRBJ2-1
CSVEGTRDYNEQFF
TGCAGCGTTGAAGGGACTAGGGATTACAATGAGCAGTTCTTC
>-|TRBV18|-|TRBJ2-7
CASSPGGPIIGEQYF
TGTGCCAGCTCACCGGGGGGGCCCATAATCGGCGAGCAGTACTTC
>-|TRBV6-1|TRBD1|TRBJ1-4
CASSRDRGHEKLFF
TGTGCCAGCAGCCGGGACAGGGGCCATGAAAAACTGTTTTTT
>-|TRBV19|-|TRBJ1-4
CASSMGSEKLFF
TGTGCCAGTAGTATGGGGAGTGAAAAACTGTTTTTT
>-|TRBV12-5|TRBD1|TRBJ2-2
CASGLGGTGANTGELFF
TGTGCTAGTGGTTTGGGCGGGACAGGGGCTAACACCGGGGAGCTGTTTTTT